The entry that follows covers one T cell receptor beta chain sequence. Its antigen is unknown. The data were taken from a study of vaccination effects on CD4 cells after COVID-19. A roughly ten-day culture period preceded the isolation of CD4+ T cells. Participants completed two doses of the BNT162b2 or mRNA-1273 vaccine. Negative nucleocapsid antibody tests before and after vaccination confirmed no previous SARS-CoV-2 infection. Data came from immunoSEQ multiplex PCR; TCRdb stores just in-frame clones and leaves some out. The sample lists fewer than 35,000 clones, around 74% seen once, with just under 15% in the top ten. This CDR3 is built from 15 residues. The germline V gene has CDR1 SGDLS and CDR2 YYNGEE. V was cut by 0 bases and J by 1 base, with 9 bases left in between.

The source material was CD4+ T cells from PBMCs cultured without peptide, sampled after COVID-19 vaccination. The chain employs TRBV9 and TRBJ2-3; D possibly corresponds to TRBD1 (5 bases). This clonotype was obtained from a human donor who received a COVID-19 vaccine. The CDR3 region is CASSVGGLGTDTQYF. CDR3 coding DNA: TGTGCCAGCAGCGTAGGGGGCTTAGGCACAGATACGCAGTATTTT.